This is a list of T cell receptor beta chains from one sample in a study of OX40 agonist ivuxolimab in advanced cancers. Produced via immunoSEQ multiplex PCR; TCRdb's table is partial and in-frame only. This sample yields more than 55,000 clones, of which under 95% are seen a single time; about 14% belongs to the top ten. Here the sequenced sample was CD4+ or CD8+ T cells sorted from blood, taken in a trial of the OX40 agonist ivuxolimab. These receptors all stem from an adult with an advanced solid tumor such as melanoma, head and neck, liver or kidney cancer. Both conserved end residues are part of each CDR3. A D gene is named only where the DNA matches it firmly. Not all rows give a size; the values are once, few, many and, for expanded clones, a class.

abundance: NA; j_gene: TRBJ2-1; d_gene: TRBD2; v_gene: TRBV7-9; CDR3aa: CASSVSGTKSYNEQFF; CDR3nt: TGTGCCAGCAGCGTCTCCGGGACTAAGAGCTACAATGAGCAGTTCTTC
abundance: NA; j_gene: TRBJ2-7; d_gene: NA; v_gene: TRBV6-9; CDR3aa: CASSRQVSSYEQYF; CDR3nt: TGTGCCAGCAGCCGACAGGTCAGTTCTTACGAGCAGTACTTC
abundance: NA; j_gene: TRBJ2-2; d_gene: TRBD1; v_gene: TRBV19; CDR3aa: CASTTRQGAAGELFF; CDR3nt: TGTGCCAGTACGACGAGACAGGGTGCCGCCGGGGAGCTGTTTTTT
abundance: NA; j_gene: TRBJ1-5; d_gene: NA; v_gene: TRBV28; CDR3aa: CASRGPRPPQHF; CDR3nt: TGTGCCAGCCGAGGCCCGCGTCCGCCCCAGCATTTT
abundance: NA; j_gene: TRBJ1-5; d_gene: NA; v_gene: TRBV19; CDR3aa: CASSPFSGGGGQPQHF; CDR3nt: TGTGCCAGTAGTCCTTTTTCGGGGGGCGGGGGTCAGCCCCAGCATTTT
abundance: NA; j_gene: TRBJ2-1; d_gene: TRBD2; v_gene: TRBV2; CDR3aa: CASSATGLAGDEQFF; CDR3nt: TGTGCCAGCAGTGCGACGGGACTAGCGGGAGATGAGCAGTTCTTC
abundance: NA; j_gene: TRBJ2-2; d_gene: TRBD1; v_gene: TRBV28; CDR3aa: CASRTGGANTGELFF; CDR3nt: TGTGCCAGCCGAACAGGGGGCGCGAACACCGGGGAGCTGTTTTTT
abundance: NA; j_gene: TRBJ1-1; d_gene: NA; v_gene: TRBV7-2; CDR3aa: CASSLAQNTEAFF; CDR3nt: TGTGCCAGCAGCTTAGCCCAGAACACTGAAGCTTTCTTT
abundance: NA; j_gene: TRBJ2-2; d_gene: TRBD2; v_gene: TRBV18; CDR3aa: CASSPRTSGELFF; CDR3nt: TGTGCCAGCTCACCCCGGACTAGCGGGGAGCTGTTTTTT
abundance: once; j_gene: TRBJ2-7; d_gene: NA; v_gene: TRBV5-6; CDR3aa: CASSLHRSYEQYF; CDR3nt: TGTGCCAGCAGCTTACACCGTTCCTACGAGCAGTACTTC
abundance: once; j_gene: TRBJ2-3; d_gene: NA; v_gene: TRBV4-2; CDR3aa: CASSQEESGYDGDTQYF; CDR3nt: TGTGCCAGCAGCCAAGAGGAGAGCGGATACGATGGGGATACGCAGTATTTT
abundance: NA; j_gene: TRBJ1-4; d_gene: NA; v_gene: TRBV4-3; CDR3aa: CASSQDSSATNEKLFF; CDR3nt: TGCGCCAGCAGCCAAGACAGCTCTGCAACTAATGAAAAACTGTTTTTT
abundance: NA; j_gene: TRBJ2-3; d_gene: NA; v_gene: TRBV7-9; CDR3aa: CASAWSSPTDTQYF; CDR3nt: TGTGCCAGCGCATGGTCATCCCCCACAGATACGCAGTATTTT
abundance: NA; j_gene: TRBJ1-5; d_gene: NA; v_gene: TRBV9; CDR3aa: CASSVEGGRNQPQHF; CDR3nt: TGTGCCAGCAGCGTAGAAGGGGGGAGGAATCAGCCCCAGCATTTT
abundance: NA; j_gene: TRBJ2-7; d_gene: TRBD2; v_gene: TRBV28; CDR3aa: CASGTSGGFYEQYF; CDR3nt: TGTGCCAGCGGAACTTCCGGGGGGTTCTACGAGCAGTACTTC
abundance: NA; j_gene: TRBJ1-2; d_gene: NA; v_gene: TRBV7-2; CDR3aa: CASSLIAFYGYTF; CDR3nt: TGTGCCAGCAGCTTGATTGCCTTCTATGGCTACACCTTC
abundance: NA; j_gene: TRBJ2-2; d_gene: NA; v_gene: TRBV7-2; CDR3aa: CASSLIPRGKNTGELFF; CDR3nt: TGTGCCAGCAGCTTAATCCCCAGGGGTAAGAACACCGGGGAGCTGTTTTTT
abundance: NA; j_gene: TRBJ1-1; d_gene: NA; v_gene: TRBV7-6; CDR3aa: CASSPPGGSEAFF; CDR3nt: TGTGCCAGCAGCCCCCCCGGAGGGTCTGAAGCTTTCTTT
abundance: NA; j_gene: TRBJ2-7; d_gene: NA; v_gene: TRBV9; CDR3aa: CASSMGYEQYF; CDR3nt: TGTGCCAGCAGCATGGGGTACGAGCAGTACTTC
abundance: NA; j_gene: TRBJ1-3; d_gene: TRBD1; v_gene: TRBV2; CDR3aa: CASSLTGQGNTIYF; CDR3nt: TGTGCCAGCAGCCTCACGGGACAGGGGAACACCATATATTTT
abundance: NA; j_gene: TRBJ2-7; d_gene: NA; v_gene: TRBV7-2; CDR3aa: CASSWRQSGYEQYF; CDR3nt: TGTGCCAGCAGCTGGAGACAGTCCGGATACGAGCAGTACTTC
abundance: NA; j_gene: TRBJ2-7; d_gene: TRBD1; v_gene: TRBV28; CDR3aa: CASSGPTDRDFYYKQYF; CDR3nt: TGTGCCAGCAGTGGACCGACAGACAGGGATTTTTATTATAAGCAGTACTTC
abundance: NA; j_gene: TRBJ2-7; d_gene: NA; v_gene: TRBV6-5; CDR3aa: CASSEIGPQYF; CDR3nt: TGTGCCAGCAGTGAAATTGGGCCCCAGTACTTC
abundance: NA; j_gene: TRBJ2-5; d_gene: TRBD2; v_gene: TRBV7-9; CDR3aa: CASSLFSGIQETQYF; CDR3nt: TGTGCCAGCAGCTTATTTAGCGGGATCCAAGAGACCCAGTACTTC
abundance: NA; j_gene: TRBJ2-4; d_gene: NA; v_gene: TRBV5-8; CDR3aa: CASSLVGTTAKNIQYF; CDR3nt: TGTGCCAGCAGCTTGGTGGGGACAACAGCCAAAAACATTCAGTACTTC
abundance: NA; j_gene: TRBJ2-1; d_gene: NA; v_gene: TRBV4-2; CDR3aa: CASSRTNEQFF; CDR3nt: TGTGCCAGCAGCCGGACCAATGAGCAGTTCTTC
abundance: NA; j_gene: TRBJ2-2; d_gene: TRBD1; v_gene: TRBV7-2; CDR3aa: CASSRTYSGTGTGELFF; CDR3nt: TGTGCCAGCAGCAGAACGTACTCCGGGACAGGCACCGGGGAGCTGTTTTTT
abundance: NA; j_gene: TRBJ2-5; d_gene: NA; v_gene: TRBV9; CDR3aa: CASSVTGTQETQYF; CDR3nt: TGTGCCAGCAGCGTAACGGGAACCCAAGAGACCCAGTACTTC
abundance: NA; j_gene: TRBJ2-7; d_gene: TRBD2; v_gene: TRBV7-2; CDR3aa: CASSHSGGPAYEQYF; CDR3nt: TGTGCCAGCAGCCATAGCGGGGGGCCGGCTTACGAGCAGTACTTC
abundance: NA; j_gene: TRBJ2-5; d_gene: NA; v_gene: TRBV7-6; CDR3aa: CASSFAWETQYF; CDR3nt: TGTGCCAGCAGCTTTGCGTGGGAGACCCAGTACTTC
abundance: NA; j_gene: TRBJ2-7; d_gene: TRBD2; v_gene: TRBV28; CDR3aa: CASINRAGGYEQYF; CDR3nt: TGTGCCAGCATAAACCGAGCGGGAGGATACGAGCAGTACTTC
abundance: NA; j_gene: TRBJ2-3; d_gene: NA; v_gene: TRBV4-1; CDR3aa: CASSAPGLGTDTQYF; CDR3nt: TGCGCCAGCAGCGCTCCGGGATTGGGCACAGATACGCAGTATTTT
abundance: NA; j_gene: TRBJ2-3; d_gene: TRBD2; v_gene: TRBV7-7; CDR3aa: CASSPLAGGADTQYF; CDR3nt: TGTGCTAGCAGCCCTCTAGCGGGAGGGGCAGATACGCAGTATTTT
abundance: NA; j_gene: TRBJ1-2; d_gene: NA; v_gene: TRBV11-2; CDR3aa: CASSLDTNYGYTF; CDR3nt: TGTGCCAGCAGCTTAGACACCAACTATGGCTACACCTTC